This entry lists 13 T cell receptor beta chains sequenced from one sample in a study of CD8+ T cells in alopecia areata. cDNA prepared by RNA extraction and subsequent reverse transcription served as the template for sequencing. Here immunoSEQ multiplex PCR was the method, and the copy in TCRdb shows in-frame clones only, minus some. The repertoire includes 80,000 to 95,000 clones, about 40% of them detected once, and less than 20% sits in the top ten. Noted treatment: oral pan-JAK inhibitor, 5-10 mg twice daily. Here the sequenced sample was CD8+ T cells sorted from blood, taken at week 24, from a patient treated with tofacitinib. The origin of the receptors is a human donor with alopecia areata.

The V gene is TRBV27, the J gene TRBJ2-7; 9 bases line up with TRBD1. Germline loops: CDR1 MNHEY, CDR2 SMNVEV (reference sequence). The CDR3 is 13 residues long. Germline trimming cut 8 bases from V and 12 bases from J; bases unmatched to any gene: 14. CDR3 in amino acids: CASGSGTGTSTYF. The CDR3 nucleotides read TGTGCCAGCGGCTCCGGGACAGGGACGTCTACGTACTTC.

The rearrangement uses TRBV4-1 and TRBJ1-4, with 9 bases matching TRBD1. Germline values: CDR1 MGHRA, CDR2 YSYEKL. The CDR3 has 15 amino acids. J gave up 8 bases and V 2 bases, and 6 bases lay outside the gene matches. CDR3 residues: CASSQIGTGWEKLFF. For the CDR3, the DNA is TGCGCCAGCAGCCAAATAGGGACAGGGTGGGAAAAACTGTTTTTT.

The chain is built from TRBV27 and TRBJ2-1; D is uncertain. V lost 2 bases to trimming and J lost 8 bases, with 10 bases between them. CDR1 MNHEY and CDR2 SMNVEV come from the germline V gene (reference sequence). The CDR3 length is 13 residues. The CDR3 region is CASSLMVRDEQFF. CDR3 bases: TGTGCCAGCAGTTTAATGGTCAGAGATGAGCAGTTCTTC.

A few counts support this clone. V usage is TRBV29-1 and J usage is TRBJ2-1; D is undetermined. Germline CDR1 SQVTM, CDR2 ANQGSEA. The length of the CDR3 is 15 residues. Trimming removed 1 base from V and 0 bases from J, with 10 bases in between. In nucleotides, the CDR3 is TGCAGCGTTGAAGTAAGGACCAACTCCTACAATGAGCAGTTCTTC. This encodes CSVEVRTNSYNEQFF.

This clone was seen more than once but under ten times. The chain uses TRBV19 and TRBJ2-7, with 7 bases lining up with TRBD2. The CDR3 is 15 residues long. V lost 6 bases and J lost 0; bases outside the gene matches: 8. Germline CDR1 LNHDA, CDR2 SQIVND (reference sequence). CDR3 bases: TGTGCCAGTAGCGCCCTCCTAGCGGCCTCCTACGAGCAGTACTTC. This translates into CASSALLAASYEQYF.

The chain recombines TRBV19 with TRBJ2-1; D gene uncertain. CDR3 length: 16 amino acids. V was cut by 0 bases and J by 2 bases, with 11 bases left in between. CDR1 is LNHDA, CDR2 SQIVND, per germline (reference sequence). CDR3 DNA sequence: TGTGCCAGTAGTATAGAGGGCTCATATACCTACAATGAGCAGTTCTTC. It translates to CASSIEGSYTYNEQFF. The variable domain in full, completed from reference TRBV19 and TRBJ2-1, reads DGGITQSPKYLFRKEGQNVTLSCEQNLNHDAMYWYRQDPGQGLRLIYYSQIVNDFQKGDIAEGYSVSREKKESFPLTVTSAQKNPTAFYLCASSIEGSYTYNEQFFGPGTRLTVL.

This sequence joins TRBV29-1 and TRBJ2-3; D not resolved. Trimming left V 3 bases short and J 0 bases short, with 10 bases between. The CDR3 extends over 14 amino acids. Germline loops: CDR1 SQVTM, CDR2 ANQGSEA. The CDR3 nucleotides are TGCAGCGTTGATCCCGTGCGAAGCACAGATACGCAGTATTTT. It translates to CSVDPVRSTDTQYF.

CDR3 in DNA: TGTGCCAGCAGCTTCGTAGGGAGGGGTAATGAGCAGTTCTTC. Protein: CASSFVGRGNEQFF. The J gene is TRBJ2-1, the V gene TRBV7-2; 7 positions match TRBD2. CDR3 length: 14 residues. Losses at the gene ends were 3 bases for V and 7 bases for J; bases not matched to a gene: 6. CDR1 is SGHTA and CDR2 is FQGNSA in the germline V gene.

CDR3 nucleotide sequence: TGTGCCAGCAGCGTGGGGGACAGGGGGCGCGAGCAGTACTTC. It translates to CASSVGDRGREQYF. The J gene is TRBJ2-7, the V gene TRBV9; 12 nucleotides align to TRBD1. This CDR3 comprises 14 residues. V shed 2 bases and J 6 bases; nucleotides not matched to a gene: 3. The germline CDR1 and CDR2 sequences are SGDLS and YYNGEE.

V usage is TRBV5-1 and J usage is TRBJ1-2; 9 nucleotides align to TRBD1. This CDR3 spans 17 amino acids. The junction had 11 bases not matched to a gene; V was cut back by 2 bases and J by 3 bases. CDR1 is SGHRS, CDR2 YFSETQ, per germline. CDR3 DNA sequence: TGCGCCAGCAGCTTTGAGGGACAGGGAGAGGGGCACTATGGCTACACCTTC. As protein: CASSFEGQGEGHYGYTF.

This chain links TRBV2 with TRBJ2-4, with D tentatively TRBD2 (7 bases). This CDR3 contains 15 residues. The V end was cut by 0 bases, the J end by 6 bases, with 12 bases between. Germline CDR1 SNHLY, CDR2 FYNNEI. The CDR3 DNA follows: TGTGCCAGCAGTGAAGCGAGAGGGGGGGCAAACATTCAGTACTTC. Amino acids: CASSEARGGANIQYF.

This clone has only a few counts. The chain carries TRBV4-3 and TRBJ2-7, with unresolved D. CDR1 is LGHNA and CDR2 is YSLEER in the germline V gene. V shed 1 base and J shed 6 bases, with 13 bases lying between them. CDR3 length: 14 amino acids. The CDR3 sequence is CASSQGGSEGEQYF. CDR3 nucleotide sequence: TGCGCCAGCAGCCAAGGAGGATCGGAAGGCGAGCAGTACTTC.

This sequence joins TRBV27 and TRBJ1-2; D possibly corresponds to TRBD1 (5 bases). Trimming cost V 7 bases and J 7 bases, with 16 bases left between them. The germline CDR1 and CDR2 sequences are MNHEY and SMNVEV (reference sequence). CDR3 length: 13 residues. This CDR3 is CASTADGATGYTF. The CDR3 region has the DNA TGTGCCAGCACCGCGGACGGGGCAACTGGCTACACCTTC.